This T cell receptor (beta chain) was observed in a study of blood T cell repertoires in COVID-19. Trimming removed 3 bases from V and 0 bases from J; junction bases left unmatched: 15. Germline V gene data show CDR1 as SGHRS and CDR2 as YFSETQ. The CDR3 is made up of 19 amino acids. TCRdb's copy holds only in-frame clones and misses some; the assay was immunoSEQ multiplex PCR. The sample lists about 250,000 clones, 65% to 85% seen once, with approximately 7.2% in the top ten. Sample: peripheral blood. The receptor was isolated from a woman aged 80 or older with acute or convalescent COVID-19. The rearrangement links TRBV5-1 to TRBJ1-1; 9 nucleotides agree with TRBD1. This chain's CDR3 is CASSYPTGQGTSMNTEAFF. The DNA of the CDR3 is TGCGCCAGCAGCTACCCCACGGGACAGGGAACTAGCATGAACACTGAAGCTTTCTTT.